Listed below are T cell receptor beta chains from one sample, sequenced in a study of blood T cell repertoires in COVID-19. Assay used: immunoSEQ multiplex PCR; TCRdb lists only in-frame clones, some missing. The sample lists 200,000 to 300,000 clones; around four fifths were seen once. The specimen sequenced was peripheral blood. The receptors originated from a woman aged 55-70 years with active or convalescent COVID-19. The CDR3 runs from the conserved cysteine through the conserved F or W. The order of the fields is CDR3 DNA, CDR3 protein, D gene, clone size, J gene, CDR3 length, V gene. A D gene is named only where the DNA matches it firmly. A clone size is listed for some rows: how often the clone was seen (once, few, many), or a class if it is expanded.

DNA: TGTGCCAGCCGAAAAGAGATTAATCAGCCCCAGCATTTT
CDR3: CASRKEINQPQHF
D: NA
size: NA
J: TRBJ1-5
length: 13
V: TRBV6-5

DNA: TGTGCCAGCACCGGGGGGGCGGGGGCTGTAGGAAACACCATATATTTT
CDR3: CASTGGAGAVGNTIYF
D: NA
size: NA
J: TRBJ1-3
length: 16
V: TRBV28

DNA: TGCGCCAGCAGCGGCGGACAGGGCGGGAGCACCGGGGAGCTGTTTTTT
CDR3: CASSGGQGGSTGELFF
D: NA
size: once
J: TRBJ2-2
length: 16
V: TRBV5-1

DNA: TGCGCCAGCAGCCGGGGGCTGGCGCCAGTGGGGGAGCTGTTTTTT
CDR3: CASSRGLAPVGELFF
D: NA
size: NA
J: TRBJ2-2
length: 15
V: TRBV4-1

DNA: TGTGCCAGCAGCTTAGTCCAGGGGACCGGGGAGCTGTTTTTT
CDR3: CASSLVQGTGELFF
D: NA
size: NA
J: TRBJ2-2
length: 14
V: TRBV11-2

DNA: TGCGCCAGCAGCTCGACAGGGTCTGGGGCCAACGTCCTGACTTTC
CDR3: CASSSTGSGANVLTF
D: TRBD1
size: NA
J: TRBJ2-6
length: 15
V: TRBV5-1

DNA: TGTGCCACCAGCAGAGTAACAGGGATTGAAAAACTGTTTTTT
CDR3: CATSRVTGIEKLFF
D: NA
size: NA
J: TRBJ1-4
length: 14
V: TRBV15

DNA: TGTGCCAGCAGCTCAACATACCAAGAGACCCAGTACTTC
CDR3: CASSSTYQETQYF
D: NA
size: NA
J: TRBJ2-5
length: 13
V: TRBV11-2

DNA: TGTGCCAGCAGTTCTGCCGGGTCCAGCTATGGCTACACCTTC
CDR3: CASSSAGSSYGYTF
D: NA
size: once
J: TRBJ1-2
length: 14
V: TRBV6-5

DNA: TGTGCCAGCAGACCCGGGGCTAGCGAGGTGGATGAGCAGTTCTTC
CDR3: CASRPGASEVDEQFF
D: NA
size: NA
J: TRBJ2-1
length: 15
V: TRBV9

DNA: TGTGTTGAGGGGGCTACCTCTGGAAACACCATATATTTT
CDR3: CVEGATSGNTIYF
D: TRBD1
size: NA
J: TRBJ1-3
length: 13
V: TRBV19

DNA: TGTGCCAGCAGCCAAAGCGGGAGATACAATGAGCAGTTCTTC
CDR3: CASSQSGRYNEQFF
D: TRBD2
size: NA
J: TRBJ2-1
length: 14
V: TRBV9

DNA: TGTGCCTGGAGTCCCCACAAGAATCAGCCCCAGCATTTT
CDR3: CAWSPHKNQPQHF
D: NA
size: NA
J: TRBJ1-5
length: 13
V: TRBV30

DNA: TGTGCCAGCAGTACCGGGCCGGGAACCGGGGAGCTGTTTTTT
CDR3: CASSTGPGTGELFF
D: NA
size: NA
J: TRBJ2-2
length: 14
V: TRBV27

DNA: TGCAGTGCTAGTCCTAGCGGGGTAAACTCCTACAATGAGCAGTTCTTC
CDR3: CSASPSGVNSYNEQFF
D: TRBD2
size: NA
J: TRBJ2-1
length: 16
V: TRBV20-1

DNA: TGTGCCAGCATCCCGGACAGAAACAATGAGCAGTTCTTC
CDR3: CASIPDRNNEQFF
D: NA
size: NA
J: TRBJ2-1
length: 13
V: TRBV2

DNA: TGTGCCTGGAGTCTCACTCTAGCGGGAGGCGGGCTCTTC
CDR3: CAWSLTLAGGGLF
D: TRBD2
size: NA
J: TRBJ2-1
length: 13
V: TRBV30

DNA: TGCAGCGTTGCCCCAGGGGTGGATGAGCAGTTCTTC
CDR3: CSVAPGVDEQFF
D: NA
size: NA
J: TRBJ2-1
length: 12
V: TRBV29-1

DNA: TGTGCCAGCAGCTTACTTGTTCGGGGAGGCACAGATACGCAGTATTTT
CDR3: CASSLLVRGGTDTQYF
D: NA
size: NA
J: TRBJ2-3
length: 16
V: TRBV7-6

DNA: TGCGCCAGCAGCTTGGCGGGAACAGGGTTCCCTGGCTACACCTTC
CDR3: CASSLAGTGFPGYTF
D: NA
size: NA
J: TRBJ1-2
length: 15
V: TRBV5-1

DNA: TGTGCCACCAGCAGAGAGCGGACCGACGGGAAGGAAGCTTTCTTT
CDR3: CATSRERTDGKEAFF
D: NA
size: few
J: TRBJ1-1
length: 15
V: TRBV15

DNA: TGTGCCAGTAGTCCGTGGGACAGGGGGGACACAGATACGCAGTATTTT
CDR3: CASSPWDRGDTDTQYF
D: TRBD1
size: NA
J: TRBJ2-3
length: 16
V: TRBV19

DNA: TGCGCCAGCAGCCCCACGACTAGCGGGTTTAGTTCGGGCTCCTACAATGAGCAGTTCTTC
CDR3: CASSPTTSGFSSGSYNEQFF
D: TRBD2
size: NA
J: TRBJ2-1
length: 20
V: TRBV5-1

DNA: TGTGCCAGCAGCGAGGCTAATCAGCCCCAGCATTTT
CDR3: CASSEANQPQHF
D: NA
size: few
J: TRBJ1-5
length: 12
V: TRBV7-9

DNA: TGTGCCAGCAGCTTGAGTCGGTGGAACACTGAAGCTTTCTTT
CDR3: CASSLSRWNTEAFF
D: NA
size: NA
J: TRBJ1-1
length: 14
V: TRBV5-4

DNA: TGTGCCAGCGTGGCAGAAAAGGGGGTAGTAGCTTTCTTT
CDR3: CASVAEKGVVAFF
D: NA
size: once
J: TRBJ1-1
length: 13
V: TRBV6-5

DNA: TGTGCCAGCAGCCCCTTGGACAGGGCGAATACGCAGTATTTT
CDR3: CASSPLDRANTQYF
D: TRBD1
size: NA
J: TRBJ2-3
length: 14
V: TRBV3-1/TRBV3-2

DNA: TGCGCCAGCAGCATCGGACAGGGTTTAACCGGGGAGCTGTTTTTT
CDR3: CASSIGQGLTGELFF
D: TRBD1
size: NA
J: TRBJ2-2
length: 15
V: TRBV5-1

DNA: TGTGCCAGCAACCTCGACAGCACCGGGGAGCTGTTTTTT
CDR3: CASNLDSTGELFF
D: NA
size: NA
J: TRBJ2-2
length: 13
V: TRBV7-9

DNA: TGTGCCAGCAGCCCCGGGACAGGGGGTTATGAGCAGTTCTTC
CDR3: CASSPGTGGYEQFF
D: TRBD1
size: few
J: TRBJ2-1
length: 14
V: TRBV4-2

DNA: TGTGCCAGCAGTGGGACTCAGAAGGGAATTTCACCCCTCCACTTT
CDR3: CASSGTQKGISPLHF
D: NA
size: NA
J: TRBJ1-6
length: 15
V: TRBV2

DNA: TGCGCCAGCAGAGGACAGGGTGGTCAGCCCCAGCATTTT
CDR3: CASRGQGGQPQHF
D: TRBD1
size: NA
J: TRBJ1-5
length: 13
V: TRBV10-2

DNA: TGTGCCAGCTCACCAACAAATCAGCCCCAGCATTTT
CDR3: CASSPTNQPQHF
D: NA
size: once
J: TRBJ1-5
length: 12
V: TRBV18

DNA: TGTGCCAGTAGGGTGCAGGGGGCGGCCGGCTACACCTTC
CDR3: CASRVQGAAGYTF
D: TRBD1
size: NA
J: TRBJ1-2
length: 13
V: TRBV19

DNA: TGTGCCAGCTCACCCGCCGATGGACAGCCATACAATGAGCAGTTCTTC
CDR3: CASSPADGQPYNEQFF
D: NA
size: few
J: TRBJ2-1
length: 16
V: TRBV18

DNA: TGTGCCAGCAACCCCGGGGAGCCCAATCAGCCCCAGCATTTT
CDR3: CASNPGEPNQPQHF
D: NA
size: few
J: TRBJ1-5
length: 14
V: TRBV6-5

DNA: TGCGCCAGCAGCCGAGCGGGAGTTAATGAGCAGTTCTTC
CDR3: CASSRAGVNEQFF
D: TRBD2
size: NA
J: TRBJ2-1
length: 13
V: TRBV4-1

DNA: TGCAGTGCTAGTGGGCCATTGGGCTCAGATACGCAGTATTTT
CDR3: CSASGPLGSDTQYF
D: NA
size: NA
J: TRBJ2-3
length: 14
V: TRBV20-1

DNA: TGTGCCAGCAATCAGCAAGGAGCAAGCACAGATACGCAGTATTTT
CDR3: CASNQQGASTDTQYF
D: NA
size: NA
J: TRBJ2-3
length: 15
V: TRBV2

DNA: TGTGCCAGCAGCCCAAGAGGGGGGAACACCGGGGAGCTGTTTTTT
CDR3: CASSPRGGNTGELFF
D: NA
size: NA
J: TRBJ2-2
length: 15
V: TRBV7-6

DNA: TGTGCCAGTAGTATAGGACCCCCGGGGACAGTAGGAGGCGAGCAGTACTTC
CDR3: CASSIGPPGTVGGEQYF
D: TRBD1
size: NA
J: TRBJ2-7
length: 17
V: TRBV19

DNA: TGTGCCAGCAGACCGGGTAATCAGCCCCAGCATTTT
CDR3: CASRPGNQPQHF
D: NA
size: once
J: TRBJ1-5
length: 12
V: TRBV28

DNA: TGTGCCAGTACCTCCGGGGGGCTGTGGCAAGAGACCCAGTACTTC
CDR3: CASTSGGLWQETQYF
D: NA
size: NA
J: TRBJ2-5
length: 15
V: TRBV5-5

DNA: TGTGCCAGCAGCAAAGAGGGAGCGGGAGGCTCGGATACGCAGTATTTT
CDR3: CASSKEGAGGSDTQYF
D: TRBD2
size: NA
J: TRBJ2-3
length: 16
V: TRBV11-2

DNA: TGTGCCAGCAGTCTGCGTGCGGGGAATGAGCAGCCCCAGCATTTT
CDR3: CASSLRAGNEQPQHF
D: NA
size: NA
J: TRBJ1-5
length: 15
V: TRBV19

DNA: TGTGCCAGCTCACCGGCACTAGCGCCAGATACGCAGTATTTT
CDR3: CASSPALAPDTQYF
D: TRBD2
size: NA
J: TRBJ2-3
length: 14
V: TRBV18

DNA: TGTGCCAGCAGTGAAGGAAACAGACCTGAGACCCAGTACTTC
CDR3: CASSEGNRPETQYF
D: NA
size: few
J: TRBJ2-5
length: 14
V: TRBV2

DNA: TGTGCCAGCGGGGGAGGGGCAGAGAACACCGGGGAGCTGTTTTTT
CDR3: CASGGGAENTGELFF
D: TRBD2
size: NA
J: TRBJ2-2
length: 15
V: TRBV28

DNA: TGTGCCAGCTCACCAAGACAGGGGGATCAGCCCCAGCATTTT
CDR3: CASSPRQGDQPQHF
D: TRBD1
size: NA
J: TRBJ1-5
length: 14
V: TRBV18

DNA: TGCAGCGTTGTTCGGCGGGAGAGTGAGTTCTTC
CDR3: CSVVRRESEFF
D: TRBD2
size: once
J: TRBJ2-1
length: 11
V: TRBV29-1